One and the same sample provided the 8 T cell receptor beta chains below, sequenced in a study of cytomegalovirus exposure and HLA in healthy donors. The protocol was immunoSEQ multiplex PCR, while the TCRdb copy is restricted to in-frame clones and leaves out a portion. The sample consists of about 110,000 clones, roughly 95% of them appearing once. The sample consisted of PBMCs. The receptors shown here come from a woman between 18 and 30 years old in good health and CMV-seronegative.

The rearrangement uses TRBV2 and TRBJ1-2; D perhaps matches TRBD1 (6 bases). Trimming stripped 11 bases from V and 4 bases from J, with 14 bases between. CDR1 and CDR2 (germline): SNHLY, FYNNEI. The CDR3 is made up of 12 amino acids. The CDR3 protein is CAVQGPLYGYTF. Here the CDR3 DNA reads TGTGCCGTACAGGGACCACTCTATGGCTACACCTTC.

The chain carries TRBV6-1 and TRBJ2-3; TRBD2 matches at 11 bases. From germline, CDR1 is MNHNS and CDR2 SASEGT. The CDR3 sequence is 18 residues long. V shed 0 bases, J shed 2 bases, and the junction held 7 bases outside the gene matches. The CDR3 region is CASSEAIGTSGFTDTQYF. The CDR3 coding sequence is TGTGCCAGCAGTGAAGCTATTGGGACTAGCGGTTTCACAGATACGCAGTATTTT.

The chain joins TRBV19 to TRBJ2-6; D not resolved. The CDR3 covers 17 residues. V was cut by 0 bases and J by 0 bases, with 9 bases left in between. Germline V lookup: CDR1 LNHDA, CDR2 SQIVND (reference sequence). The CDR3 sequence: CASSIERITSGANVLTF. CDR3 in DNA: TGTGCCAGTAGTATAGAGAGGATCACCTCTGGGGCCAACGTCCTGACTTTC.

The V and J genes are TRBV6-5 and TRBJ1-2; tentatively, D is TRBD1 (6 bases). CDR1 is MNHEY and CDR2 is SVGAGI in the germline V gene. Trimming left V 0 bases short and J 5 bases short, with 13 bases between. The CDR3 loop spans 15 amino acids. This CDR3 is CASSYSWDTGYGYTF. The CDR3 DNA follows: TGTGCCAGCAGTTACTCATGGGACACCGGTTATGGCTACACCTTC.

This chain uses TRBV14 with TRBJ1-6; TRBD1 might be the D (5 bases). Germline values: CDR1 SGHDN, CDR2 FVKESK. V shed 2 bases and J shed 6 bases, with 17 bases lying between them. The CDR3 is 17 amino acids. The DNA of the CDR3 is TGTGCCAGCAGCCAAATCGAGACAGTACATCCTAATTCACCCCTCCACTTT. Protein: CASSQIETVHPNSPLHF.

The CDR3 coding sequence is TGTGCCAGCAGTATACTAGCGGGGGGGCCCAATGAGCAGTTCTTC. Translating it yields CASSILAGGPNEQFF. The chain recombines TRBV6-5 with TRBJ2-1; 13 nucleotides align to TRBD2. In germline, CDR1 is MNHEY, CDR2 SVGAGI. The junction had 4 bases not matched to a gene; V was cut back by 5 bases and J by 6 bases. CDR3 length equals 15 residues.

This rearrangement joins TRBV5-1 to TRBJ1-5, with 9 bases aligning to TRBD1. The CDR3 runs 14 residues. V trimming: 4 bases; J trimming: 11 bases; junction bases outside the gene matches: 10. The germline V gene encodes CDR1 SGHRS and CDR2 YFSETQ. The CDR3 region has the DNA TGCGCCAGCAGCACGGGACAGGGAGGGGGGACCCAGCATTTT. Its protein product is CASSTGQGGGTQHF. The complete variable domain, with remaining parts taken from reference TRBV5-1 and TRBJ1-5, reads KAGVTQTPRYLIKTRGQQVTLSCSPISGHRSVSWYQQTPGQGLQFLFEYFSETQRNKGNFPGRFSGRQFSNSRSEMNVSTLELGDSALYLCASSTGQGGGTQHFGDGTRLSIL.

The chain recombines TRBV11-2 with TRBJ2-7; 7 positions match TRBD2. After removal of 1 base from V and 5 bases from J, the junction contained 5 bases not matched to a gene. Germline-derived CDR1 and CDR2 are SGHAT and FQNNGV. The CDR3 contains 14 residues. The CDR3 DNA reads as TGTGCCAGCAGCTTAGGGGCGCGGGGGAACGAGCAGTACTTC. Translated, it gives CASSLGARGNEQYF. Together with reference TRBV11-2 and TRBJ2-7, the CDR3 gives the full variable domain: EAGVAQSPRYKIIEKRQSVAFWCNPISGHATLYWYQQILGQGPKLLIQFQNNGVVDDSQLPKDRFSAERLKGVDSTLKIQPAKLEDSAVYLCASSLGARGNEQYFGPGTRLTVT.